One sample yielded the 17 T cell receptor beta chains listed below, sequenced in a study of T cell repertoires in cytomegalovirus infection. These receptors lack a known antigen. TCRdb reprocessed the reads via MiXCR and lists one record per CDR3 protein. Found here are about 900,000 distinct CDR3 sequences, approximately 30% of them singletons; the top ten hold roughly 13%. Sequencing was performed on cultured CD8+ T cells from PBMCs, taken from culture after CMV antigen stimulation. Source of these receptors: a human donor in good health (CMV status not recorded). Some clones in this sample may be carry-over from other donors' samples.

The gene calls are TRBV4-3 and TRBJ2-3; D not certain. The V and J ends lost 5 bases and 3 bases respectively, with 15 bases between them. There are 15 residues in the CDR3. CDR1 LGHNA and CDR2 YSLEER come from the germline V gene. The CDR3 is CASSVKSYSTDTQYF. DNA for the CDR3: TGCGCCAGCAGCGTCAAGTCGTACTCAACAGATACGCAGTATTTT.

The rearrangement uses TRBV3-1 and TRBJ1-3; the D gene is possibly TRBD1 (5 bases). Germline loops: CDR1 LGHDT, CDR2 YNNKEL (reference sequence). V lost 0 bases to trimming and J lost 0 bases, with 12 bases between them. The CDR3 extends over 17 amino acids. The CDR3 bases are TGTGCCAGCAGCCAAGATCGGACCAGGGCCTCTGGAAACACCATATATTTT. This encodes CASSQDRTRASGNTIYF.

The chain is built from TRBV20-1 and TRBJ2-7; TRBD1 agrees at 10 bases. V was clipped by 3 bases and J by 5 bases; unmatched bases: 7. CDR3 length: 14 residues. From germline, CDR1 is DFQATT and CDR2 SNEGSKA (reference sequence). For the CDR3, the DNA is TGCAGTGCTAGCGAGGGACAGGGGCGGCACGAGCAGTACTTC. This translates into CSASEGQGRHEQYF.

The chain carries TRBV6-2 or TRBV6-3 and TRBJ2-1, with 8 bases matching TRBD1. The V gene's germline CDR1 is MNHEY and CDR2 SVGEGT. Trimming at V came to 6 bases and at J to 5 bases, leaving 15 bases not matched to a gene. The CDR3 consists of 17 residues. The DNA of the CDR3 is TGTGCCAGCAGACGACCGAATCCGGGACAGGCTGACAATGAGCAGTTCTTC. This sequence encodes CASRRPNPGQADNEQFF.

A note on this clonotype: The junction shows a germline mismatch at one end, possibly a read error. The chain uses TRBV4-1 and TRBJ2-2, with TRBD2 as a possible D gene (6 bases). The CDR3 spans 14 residues. Germline CDR1 and CDR2: MGHRA and YSYEKL. The CDR3 spells CASSQVGGSGELFF. The CDR3 DNA sequence: TGTGCCAGCAGCCAAGTAGGAGGGTCCGGGGAGCTGTTTTTT.

This clonotype was counted between two and nine times. The CDR3 DNA is TGTGCCAGCAGCTCAATTCGTGAGCCCTACGAGCAGTACTTC. Translating it yields CASSSIREPYEQYF. This chain joins TRBV11-3 and TRBJ2-7; D unclear. Germline V gene data show CDR1 as SGHNT and CDR2 as YENEEA. Trimming stripped 4 bases from V and 2 bases from J, with 12 bases between. There are 14 residues in the CDR3.

CDR3 sequence reads: CASSPGWTTNTEAFF. CDR3 nucleotide sequence: TGTGCCAGCTCCCCCGGGTGGACAACAAACACTGAAGCTTTCTTT. The V call is TRBV5-4, the J call TRBJ1-1, with a weak D call TRBD1 (5 bases). V was shortened by 7 bases and J by 2 bases, with 18 bases between the two germline ends. The CDR3 extends over 15 amino acids. Germline CDR1 SGHNT, CDR2 YYREEE (reference sequence).

The chain is built from TRBV7-6 and TRBJ2-6; 7 bases are a match to TRBD1. This CDR3 contains 16 residues. Trimming took 4 bases from V and 0 from J; bases not matched to a gene: 3. Germline V lookup: CDR1 SGHVS, CDR2 FNYEAQ. This chain's CDR3 is CASSWDRYSGANVLTF. The CDR3 DNA follows: TGTGCCAGCAGCTGGGACAGATACTCTGGGGCCAACGTCCTGACTTTC.

This clonotype appeared many times. The V call is TRBV6-5, the J call TRBJ2-3; maybe TRBD2 (7 bases). Trimming cost V 6 bases and J 5 bases, with 15 bases left between them. The CDR3 runs to 14 residues. Looked up from germline, CDR1 is MNHEY and CDR2 is SVGAGI. The CDR3 DNA reads TGTGCCAGCAGCTTTCGGGGGGCCTTAGATACGCAGTATTTT. This codes for CASSFRGALDTQYF.

This chain uses TRBV7-2 with TRBJ1-2, with TRBD1 matching over 8 bases. Per germline, CDR1 SGHTA and CDR2 FQGNSA. The CDR3 runs to 17 residues. The V and J ends lost 2 bases and 4 bases, in that order; junction bases with no gene match: 12. CDR3 DNA sequence: TGTGCCAGCAGCTTACCATCGGCAGGGGGCGCCGGCTATGGCTACACCTTC. Its protein product is CASSLPSAGGAGYGYTF.

This clonotype was found a few times. The chain joins TRBV5-1 to TRBJ2-3; D is possibly TRBD1 (7 bases). V was cut by 7 bases and J by 6 bases, with 18 bases left in between. Germline lookup yields CDR1 SGHRS and CDR2 YFSETQ. The length of the CDR3 is 14 residues. The CDR3 protein is CASGVEGAKDTQYF. In nucleotides, the CDR3 is TGCGCCAGCGGCGTGGAGGGGGCGAAGGATACGCAGTATTTT. Filled out from reference TRBV5-1 and TRBJ2-3, the complete variable domain reads KAGVTQTPRYLIKTRGQQVTLSCSPISGHRSVSWYQQTPGQGLQFLFEYFSETQRNKGNFPGRFSGRQFSNSRSEMNVSTLELGDSALYLCASGVEGAKDTQYFGPGTRLTVL.

The chain links TRBV12-3 or TRBV12-4 to TRBJ2-4; D ambiguous. V was cut by 3 bases and J by 15 bases, with 18 bases left in between. The CDR3 runs 13 residues. The CDR3 coding sequence is TGTGCCAGCAGTTTGGGTCTCCCAGGTCTTTGGTACTTC. Protein: CASSLGLPGLWYF.

The V and J genes are TRBV6-5 and TRBJ2-2; the match to TRBD1 covers 8 bases. The CDR3 length is 17 residues. Germline-derived CDR1 and CDR2 are MNHEY and SVGAGI. V was pared by 9 bases and J by 5 bases, with 17 bases of the junction left unmatched. CDR3 residues: CASPITLAGGRTGELFF. The CDR3 DNA is TGTGCCAGTCCGATCACCTTGGCAGGGGGCAGGACCGGGGAGCTGTTTTTT.

This clonotype has a handful of counts. The chain employs TRBV4-3 and TRBJ2-1, with 10 bases lining up with TRBD2. The CDR3 is 19 residues long. CDR1 and CDR2 (germline): LGHNA, YSLEER. V was pared by 4 bases and J by 0 bases, with 12 bases of the junction left unmatched. The CDR3 spells CASSLSGSGGPSSYNEQFF. The CDR3, as DNA: TGCGCCAGCAGCCTCTCGGGTAGCGGGGGGCCGAGCTCCTACAATGAGCAGTTCTTC.

The chain employs TRBV6-5 and TRBJ2-1, with 9 positions matching TRBD2. The CDR3 is 15 residues long. The junction had 4 bases not matched to a gene; V was cut back by 2 bases and J by 5 bases. CDR1 MNHEY and CDR2 SVGAGI come from the germline V gene. DNA of the CDR3: TGTGCCAGCAGTTACGGGGCGGGGGGGCACAATGAGCAGTTCTTC. This codes for CASSYGAGGHNEQFF.

This clonotype has a count of ten or more. V and J are TRBV7-9 and TRBJ2-1; 7 bases match TRBD2. CDR1 and CDR2 (germline): SEHNR, FQNEAQ (reference sequence). The V segment lost 5 bases and the J segment 14 bases; nucleotides outside the gene matches: 3. CDR3 size: 10 residues. The CDR3 is CASSASGEFF. The CDR3 DNA is TGTGCCAGCAGCGCGAGCGGGGAGTTCTTC.

This chain uses TRBV11-2 with TRBJ2-3; tentative D call: TRBD2 (5 bases). Trimming shortened V by 5 bases and J by 5 bases, and 11 bases separated the two germline ends. Per germline, CDR1 SGHAT and CDR2 FQNNGV. This CDR3 has 13 residues. DNA of the CDR3: TGTGCCAGCAGCCCCGTTAGCGAAGATACGCAGTATTTT. It codes for CASSPVSEDTQYF.